These 28 T cell receptor beta chains came from one sample sequenced in a study of T cell changes during pregnancy in multiple sclerosis. The data were produced by immunoSEQ multiplex PCR, yet TCRdb's version contains in-frame clones alone and is incomplete. The repertoire consists of tens of thousands of clones, with about 95% occurring once and the leading ten covering 2% to 3%. This material consisted of peripheral blood, taken in the third trimester of pregnancy. The source of these receptors is a female donor with multiple sclerosis, enrolled in a pregnancy study.

The chain links TRBV27 to TRBJ2-3, with 7 bases identical to TRBD2. Germline V lookup: CDR1 MNHEY, CDR2 SMNVEV (reference sequence). Trimming at V came to 3 bases and at J to 0 bases, leaving 12 bases not matched to a gene. The CDR3 contains 18 residues. CDR3 bases: TGTGCCAGCAGTTTGCTTGGCCCGGGGGACTATAGCACAGATACGCAGTATTTT. Protein: CASSLLGPGDYSTDTQYF.

This CDR3 reads CAISALDSPIAKNIQYF. The CDR3 bases are TGTGCCATCAGTGCACTGGACAGCCCAATAGCCAAAAACATTCAGTACTTC. This chain uses TRBV10-3 with TRBJ2-4, with D possibly being TRBD1 (6 bases). Trimming shortened V by 4 bases and J by 0 bases, and 16 bases separated the two germline ends. The CDR3 is 17 amino acids. Germline V gene sequence: CDR1 ENHRY, CDR2 SYGVKD.

The rearrangement uses TRBV6-5 and TRBJ2-7; TRBD1 agrees at 7 bases. The CDR3 extends over 12 amino acids. V shed 5 bases, J shed 4 bases, and the junction held 2 bases outside the gene matches. Germline CDR1 is MNHEY and CDR2 is SVGAGI. The CDR3 DNA sequence: TGTGCCAGCAGTACGGGACAGTACGAGCAGTACTTC. Its translation: CASSTGQYEQYF.

The CDR3 DNA reads as TGCGCCAGCATATTGGTAGGACAGGAGAAAAAAAATAATTCACCCCTCCACTTT. Its protein is CASILVGQEKKNNSPLHF. The chain recombines TRBV10-1 with TRBJ1-6; 7 bases line up with TRBD1. Trimming at V came to 7 bases and at J to 5 bases, leaving 17 bases not matched to a gene. This CDR3 contains 18 residues. The germline V gene has CDR1 WNHNN and CDR2 SYGVQD (reference sequence).

The chain recombines TRBV6-5 with TRBJ1-2; tentative D call: TRBD1 (5 bases). The CDR3 is made up of 15 amino acids. Trimming stripped 0 bases from V and 4 bases from J, with 12 bases between. The germline V gene has CDR1 MNHEY and CDR2 SVGAGI. The CDR3, as DNA: TGTGCCAGCAGTTACTCCCGAGACAGAACCTATGGCTACACCTTC. It is translated as CASSYSRDRTYGYTF.

V usage is TRBV5-4 and J usage is TRBJ2-1, with D possibly being TRBD2 (7 bases). This CDR3 comprises 15 residues. The germline V gene has CDR1 SGHNT and CDR2 YYREEE (reference sequence). V lost 4 bases to trimming and J lost 1 base, with 12 bases between them. The CDR3 DNA reads as TGTGCCAGCAGCGGGGGCGGGGGTTCCTACAATGAGCAGTTCTTC. Translation gives CASSGGGGSYNEQFF.

The chain has TRBV15 and TRBJ2-1; 11 bases line up with TRBD2. This CDR3 spans 16 amino acids. The V and J ends lost 3 bases and 5 bases, in that order; junction bases with no gene match: 6. Germline lookup yields CDR1 LNHNV and CDR2 YYDKDF (reference sequence). CDR3 sequence: CATSSPGLADNNEQFF. The DNA of the CDR3 is TGTGCCACCAGCAGCCCGGGACTAGCGGACAACAATGAGCAGTTCTTC.

CDR3 region: CASSLGAPGGQNTEAFF. CDR3 nucleotides: TGTGCCAGCAGCTTAGGAGCCCCAGGAGGTCAGAACACTGAAGCTTTCTTT. The chain combines TRBV13 with TRBJ1-1, with D hard to call. The germline V gene encodes CDR1 PRHDT and CDR2 FYEKMQ (reference sequence). This CDR3 spans 17 amino acids. Trimming cost V 0 bases and J 1 base, with 15 bases left between them.

V is TRBV2 and J is TRBJ2-4; TRBD1 matches at 9 bases. The CDR3 extends over 13 amino acids. Trimming took 7 bases from V and 4 from J; bases not matched to a gene: 2. Germline V gene data show CDR1 as SNHLY and CDR2 as FYNNEI. The CDR3 loop reads CASNDRGKNIQYF. The CDR3, as DNA: TGTGCCAGCAATGACAGGGGGAAAAACATTCAGTACTTC.

This clone has only one observation. The chain combines TRBV27 with TRBJ2-2, with TRBD2 as a possible D gene (5 bases). From germline, CDR1 is MNHEY and CDR2 SMNVEV (reference sequence). CDR3 length: 12 amino acids. V shed 11 bases and J shed 6 bases, with 13 bases lying between them. This CDR3 reads CAVRSGSGELFF. In DNA, the CDR3 is TGTGCCGTAAGGTCGGGGTCCGGGGAGCTGTTTTTT.

The CDR3 spells CASSRTVTNYGYTF. CDR3 sequence (DNA): TGTGCCAGCAGCCGAACAGTGACTAACTATGGCTACACCTTC. The genes are TRBV2 and TRBJ1-2; unclear D gene. Per the germline V gene, CDR1 is SNHLY and CDR2 is FYNNEI. The germline V and J ends were trimmed by 6 bases and 0 bases, with 11 bases remaining between them. The CDR3 length is 14 residues.

For this clone: The junction differs from germline at one of its ends, possibly a read error. The chain employs TRBV6-1 and TRBJ1-2, with TRBD1 matching 7 bases. The V gene's germline CDR1 is MNHNS and CDR2 SASEGT. This CDR3 region has 11 residues. The CDR3 DNA reads TGTGCCAGCAGTGAACCCGGACAGGTTTCCTTC. This translates into CASSEPGQVSF.

The chain carries TRBV5-1 and TRBJ2-7; no definite D call. The germline gives CDR1 SGHRS, CDR2 YFSETQ. The CDR3 covers 11 residues. V lost 0 bases, J lost 5 bases, and 3 bases lay in between. Here the CDR3 DNA reads TGCGCCAGCAGCTTGGGGCACGAGCAGTACTTC. It codes for CASSLGHEQYF.

The chain uses TRBV6-1 and TRBJ1-5; 7 bases are a match to TRBD1. Losses at the gene ends were 10 bases for V and 4 bases for J; bases not matched to a gene: 7. The CDR3 runs 13 residues. Germline assignment: CDR1 MNHNS and CDR2 SASEGT. Here the CDR3 reads CAIGTAFNQPQHF. The DNA for the CDR3 is TGTGCCATCGGGACAGCCTTTAATCAGCCCCAGCATTTT.

The rearrangement joins TRBV6-1 to TRBJ2-1; 7 bases line up with TRBD2. The CDR3 consists of 15 residues. Germline CDR1 is MNHNS and CDR2 is SASEGT. V dropped 6 bases and J dropped 7; count of bases not matched to a gene: 12. DNA of the CDR3: TGTGCCAGCAGCGGAACACCGTCCGGGGGGAATGAGCAGTTCTTC. It encodes CASSGTPSGGNEQFF.

The V and J genes are TRBV19 and TRBJ2-1, with D maybe TRBD2 (5 bases). Germline CDR1 and CDR2: LNHDA and SQIVND (reference sequence). Trimming left V 7 bases short and J 9 bases short, with 13 bases between. The CDR3 has 12 amino acids. The CDR3 here is CASNSRTGEQFF. The CDR3 DNA reads as TGTGCCAGTAACAGCCGGACTGGTGAGCAGTTCTTC.

This chain links TRBV13 with TRBJ1-4; tentative D call: TRBD1 (5 bases). The CDR3 spans 13 residues. Germline loops: CDR1 PRHDT, CDR2 FYEKMQ (reference sequence). Trimming stripped 8 bases from V and 8 bases from J, with 15 bases between. CDR3 in amino acids: CASRGAAGEKLFF. Here the CDR3 DNA reads TGTGCCAGCCGTGGGGCCGCGGGGGAAAAACTGTTTTTT.

This clone was counted once. The chain combines TRBV5-1 with TRBJ1-2, with a possible D match to TRBD1 (5 bases). Trimming took 4 bases from V and 8 from J, leaving 15 bases between them. The CDR3 has 13 amino acids. Germline CDR1 reads SGHRS; CDR2 reads YFSETQ. In DNA form, the CDR3 reads TGCGCCAGCAGCCCCGACGGGGCGGGGGGCTACACCTTC. It specifies CASSPDGAGGYTF.

The J gene is TRBJ1-6, the V gene TRBV27; tentatively, D is TRBD1 (6 bases). V lost 5 bases, J lost 7 bases, and 9 bases lay in between. The CDR3 sequence is 13 residues long. Germline values: CDR1 MNHEY, CDR2 SMNVEV (reference sequence). The CDR3 spells CASSEGGNSPLHF. The CDR3 bases are TGTGCCAGCAGTGAGGGGGGGAATTCACCCCTCCACTTT.

This clone was seen a single time. The chain uses TRBV18 and TRBJ1-4; D gene unclear. Germline V lookup: CDR1 KGHSH, CDR2 LQKENI. V was cut by 3 bases and J by 7 bases, with 12 bases left in between. This CDR3 is built from 14 residues. CDR3 nucleotide sequence: TGTGCCAGCTCACCCTATTCCTCGGGTGAAAAACTGTTTTTT. This sequence encodes CASSPYSSGEKLFF.

In this sample, this clone turned up once. The chain uses TRBV5-1 and TRBJ1-1; no definite D call. The CDR3 covers 14 residues. V dropped 0 bases and J dropped 6 bases, with 12 bases sitting between them. The germline V gene encodes CDR1 SGHRS and CDR2 YFSETQ. CDR3 DNA: TGCGCCAGCAGCTTGGAGCCCCCGTGGTCTGAAGCTTTCTTT. It translates to CASSLEPPWSEAFF.

This sequence joins TRBV5-6 and TRBJ2-2, with D perhaps matching TRBD2 (6 bases). Germline V lookup: CDR1 SGHDT, CDR2 YYEEEE. Between the trimmed V and J ends, which lost 3 bases and 0 bases, there was a span of 15 bases. CDR3 length equals 17 residues. In DNA form, the CDR3 reads TGTGCCAGCAGCTGGAACTATCCGGGGGCGAACACCGGGGAGCTGTTTTTT. Amino acids: CASSWNYPGANTGELFF.

The chain uses TRBV6-5 and TRBJ2-7, with TRBD1 as a possible D gene (5 bases). V was shortened by 6 bases and J by 3 bases, with 18 bases between the two germline ends. Germline-derived CDR1 and CDR2 are MNHEY and SVGAGI. The CDR3 covers 15 residues. CDR3 sequence: CASSFTKQGNYEQYF. In DNA form, the CDR3 reads TGTGCCAGCAGCTTCACAAAGCAGGGAAACTACGAGCAGTACTTC.

The rearrangement links TRBV30 to TRBJ2-3, with 9 positions matching TRBD2. Germline V lookup: CDR1 GTSNPN, CDR2 SVGIG (reference sequence). The V and J ends lost 0 bases and 3 bases, in that order; junction bases with no gene match: 7. The CDR3 is 16 amino acids. CDR3 nucleotides: TGTGCCTGGAGTGTAGGCGGGGGGGCCTCAACAGATACGCAGTATTTT. Encoded protein: CAWSVGGGASTDTQYF.

This clone was seen only once. The chain links TRBV5-4 to TRBJ2-3, with 10 bases lining up with TRBD2. Germline trimming cut 3 bases from V and 6 bases from J; bases unmatched to any gene: 7. The V gene's germline CDR1 is SGHNT and CDR2 YYREEE (reference sequence). The CDR3 sequence is 15 residues long. The CDR3 sequence: CASSSEAGGRDTQYF. The CDR3 DNA reads TGTGCCAGCAGCTCGGAAGCGGGGGGGCGTGATACGCAGTATTTT. Full variable domain (remainder filled in from reference TRBV5-4 and TRBJ2-3): ETGVTQSPTHLIKTRGQQVTLRCSSQSGHNTVSWYQQALGQGPQFIFQYYREEENGRGNFPPRFSGLQFPNYSSELNVNALELDDSALYLCASSSEAGGRDTQYFGPGTRLTVL.

The V call is TRBV19, the J call TRBJ1-4; TRBD1 matches 7 bases. With V trimmed by 3 bases and J by 4 bases, 5 bases remained unmatched. This CDR3 region has 15 residues. Per germline, CDR1 LNHDA and CDR2 SQIVND (reference sequence). The CDR3 reads CASSILGTVNEKLFF. The CDR3 DNA reads TGTGCCAGTAGTATTCTTGGGACAGTTAATGAAAAACTGTTTTTT.

The chain uses TRBV7-9 and TRBJ1-2; D possibly corresponds to TRBD1 (6 bases). Trimming cost V 1 base and J 0 bases, with 15 bases left between them. The CDR3 has 17 amino acids. The V gene's germline CDR1 is SEHNR and CDR2 FQNEAQ (reference sequence). In DNA, the CDR3 is TGTGCCAGCAGCTTAGTACCAGGGGCATTAACTAACTATGGCTACACCTTC. Protein: CASSLVPGALTNYGYTF.

This clone was observed a few times. The chain's CDR3 is CASSLGDCAPLHF. DNA of the CDR3: TGTGCCAGCTCCCTAGGGGACTGTGCACCCCTCCACTTT. The V and J genes are TRBV21-1 and TRBJ1-6. TRBV21-1 is noted as a pseudogene. The CDR3 contains 13 residues.